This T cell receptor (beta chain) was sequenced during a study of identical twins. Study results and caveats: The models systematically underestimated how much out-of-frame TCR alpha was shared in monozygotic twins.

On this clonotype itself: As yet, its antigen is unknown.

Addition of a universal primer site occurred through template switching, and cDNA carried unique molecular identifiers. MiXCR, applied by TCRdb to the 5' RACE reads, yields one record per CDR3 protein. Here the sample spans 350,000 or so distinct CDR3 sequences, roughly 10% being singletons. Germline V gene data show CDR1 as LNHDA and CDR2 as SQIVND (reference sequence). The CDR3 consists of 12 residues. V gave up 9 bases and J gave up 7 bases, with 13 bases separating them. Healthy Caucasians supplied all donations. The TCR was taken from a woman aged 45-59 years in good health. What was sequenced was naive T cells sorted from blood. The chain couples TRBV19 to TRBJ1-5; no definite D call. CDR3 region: CASGERPQPQHF. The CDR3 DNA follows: TGTGCCAGCGGGGAACGACCCCAGCCCCAGCATTTT.